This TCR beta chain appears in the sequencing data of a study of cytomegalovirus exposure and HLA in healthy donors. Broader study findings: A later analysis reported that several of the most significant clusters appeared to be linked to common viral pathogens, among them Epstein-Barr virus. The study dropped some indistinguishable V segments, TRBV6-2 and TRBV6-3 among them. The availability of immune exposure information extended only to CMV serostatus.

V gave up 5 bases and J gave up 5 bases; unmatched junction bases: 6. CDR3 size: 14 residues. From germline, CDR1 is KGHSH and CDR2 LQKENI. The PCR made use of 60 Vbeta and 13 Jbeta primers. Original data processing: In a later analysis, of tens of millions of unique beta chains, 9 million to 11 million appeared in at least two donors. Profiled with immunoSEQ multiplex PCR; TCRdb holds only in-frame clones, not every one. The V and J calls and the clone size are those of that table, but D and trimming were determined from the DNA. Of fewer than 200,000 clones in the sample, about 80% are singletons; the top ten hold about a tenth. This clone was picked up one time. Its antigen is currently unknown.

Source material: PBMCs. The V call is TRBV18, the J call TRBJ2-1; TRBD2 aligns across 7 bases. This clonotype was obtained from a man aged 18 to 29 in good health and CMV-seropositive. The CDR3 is CASSVTGTNNEQFF. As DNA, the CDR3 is TGTGCCAGCTCAGTTACCGGGACTAACAATGAGCAGTTCTTC. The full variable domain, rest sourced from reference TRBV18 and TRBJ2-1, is NAGVMQNPRHLVRRRGQEARLRCSPMKGHSHVYWYRQLPEEGLKFMVYLQKENIIDESGMPKERFSAEFPKEGPSILRIQQVVRGDSAAYFCASSVTGTNNEQFFGPGTRLTVL.